The 6 T cell receptor beta chains given below trace back to one sample, sequenced in a study of T cell responses to AZD1222 COVID-19 vaccine. Profiling relied on immunoSEQ multiplex PCR, and the TCRdb table lists in-frame clones only, not all of them. The top ten hold 1.2% to 1.5% of the sample, which has under 95,000 clones, approximately 87% seen once. The input for sequencing was peripheral blood, taken 28 days after the second AZD1222 dose. These receptors all stem from an adult who received the AZD1222 COVID-19 vaccine.

This chain links TRBV23-1 with TRBJ2-5; TRBD1 aligns across 10 bases. TRBV23-1 is an open reading frame whose function is uncertain. CDR3 length equals 15 residues. V shed 3 bases and J 7 bases; nucleotides not matched to a gene: 8. The CDR3 nucleotides are TGCGCCAGCAGTCAGCGACAGGGGGCGTGGGGGACCCAGTACTTC. It is translated as CASSQRQGAWGTQYF.

This chain joins TRBV12-3 or TRBV12-4 and TRBJ1-6; unclear D gene. The CDR3 runs 10 residues. V lost 6 bases and J 11 bases, leaving 5 bases between the germline ends. The CDR3 nucleotides are TGTGCCAGCAGAACAACACCCCTCCACTTT. Protein sequence: CASRTTPLHF.

The chain has TRBV30 and TRBJ1-3; 7 bases align to TRBD1. The germline V gene encodes CDR1 GTSNPN and CDR2 SVGIG (reference sequence). The CDR3 has 13 residues. The V and J ends lost 3 bases and 4 bases, in that order; junction bases with no gene match: 3. This CDR3 reads CAWSRGFGNTIYF. CDR3 nucleotide sequence: TGTGCCTGGAGCAGGGGGTTCGGAAACACCATATATTTT.

The rearrangement joins TRBV5-4 to TRBJ1-2; D might be TRBD1 (5 bases). Germline V gives CDR1 SGHNT, CDR2 YYREEE (reference sequence). CDR3 length: 12 residues. V shed 2 bases and J shed 8 bases, with 10 bases lying between them. CDR3 sequence: CASSFDSGGYTF. CDR3 bases: TGTGCCAGCAGCTTCGACAGCGGGGGCTACACCTTC.

This chain uses TRBV7-2 with TRBJ2-5; 9 bases align to TRBD1. Germline values: CDR1 SGHTA, CDR2 FQGNSA. After removal of 1 base from V and 4 bases from J, the junction contained 1 base not matched to a gene. CDR3 length: 14 amino acids. The CDR3 coding sequence is TGTGCCAGCAGCTTAGACAGGGGGCGAGAGACCCAGTACTTC. Translating gives CASSLDRGRETQYF.

This clone occurred once. The chain carries TRBV12-5 and TRBJ2-1; 8 bases are a match to TRBD2. This CDR3 has 15 amino acids. Germline CDR1 reads LGHNT; CDR2 reads FRNRAP. Unmatched junction bases numbered 5, after V lost 2 bases and J lost 5 bases. In nucleotides, the CDR3 is TGTGCTAGTGGTTTGTGGGGACTAGGACACAATGAGCAGTTCTTC. Translating it yields CASGLWGLGHNEQFF.